The sample holds a few counts of the clone carrying this T cell receptor beta chain. Its antigen is unidentified. This specimen comes from a study of T cells in Graves' hyperthyroidism and ophthalmopathy. Findings of the study overall: Stable hyperthyroidism was told apart from ophthalmopathy by a model built on 13 V-J features.

It was RNA transcripts that yielded the amplified TCR beta CDR3 regions. A set of HTBI primers served as the primers for a first-round RT-PCR of the TCR CDR3. TCRdb used MiXCR to reprocess the multiplex PCR reads, holding one entry per CDR3 protein. This table has roughly 280,000 distinct CDR3 sequences, about 18% appearing once. Sequencing used blood. The sequence derives from a woman between 55 and 75 years old with Graves' ophthalmopathy.

In nucleotides, the CDR3 is TGTGCCAGCTCACCACCTTCCAGGGCACCCCAAGAGACCCAGTACTTC. It encodes CASSPPSRAPQETQYF. The V and J genes are TRBV18 and TRBJ2-5; a possible D gene is TRBD1 (5 bases). Germline V gene data show CDR1 as KGHSH and CDR2 as LQKENI. This CDR3 has 16 amino acids. Trimming removed 0 bases from V and 1 base from J, with 12 bases in between.